A selection of T cell receptor beta chains follows, all from one sample in a study of early T cells in non-severe SARS-CoV-2 infection. TCRdb re-called the 5' RACE reads with MiXCR, one entry per CDR3 protein. The sample records 43,000 or so distinct CDR3 sequences, under 9.5% being singletons. The sequenced sample was whole blood. The receptors here all came from an adult who was a healthcare worker with PCR-confirmed SARS-CoV-2 infection or an uninfected control (not recorded which). Each CDR3 is given with its conserved first and last residue. Fields, in order: clone size, V gene, J gene, D gene, CDR3 protein, CDR3 DNA. A D gene is named only where the DNA matches it firmly. Size is omitted from some rows. Given values are once, few, many or a class for expanded clones.

clone_size: few; v_call: TRBV20-1; j_call: TRBJ2-5; d_call: TRBD2; cdr3_aa: CSSTSGGGETQYF; cdr3_nt: TGCAGCAGTACTAGCGGGGGAGGGGAGACCCAGTACTTC
clone_size: many; v_call: TRBV16; j_call: TRBJ1-5; d_call: NA; cdr3_aa: CASSRSYRNQPQHF; cdr3_nt: TGTGCCAGCAGCCGAAGTTACAGAAATCAGCCCCAGCATTTT
clone_size: few; v_call: TRBV29-1; j_call: TRBJ2-7; d_call: NA; cdr3_aa: CSVEDWQSMTYEQYF; cdr3_nt: TGCAGCGTTGAAGACTGGCAGTCCATGACCTACGAGCAGTACTTC
clone_size: NA; v_call: TRBV12-3/TRBV12-4; j_call: TRBJ2-6; d_call: NA; cdr3_aa: CASNLERAGANVLTF; cdr3_nt: TGTGCCAGCAACCTTGAGCGGGCTGGGGCCAACGTCCTGACTTTC
clone_size: NA; v_call: TRBV20-1; j_call: TRBJ2-5; d_call: NA; cdr3_aa: CSARAAQGRETQYF; cdr3_nt: TGCAGTGCTAGAGCAGCACAGGGAAGAGAGACCCAGTACTTC
clone_size: many; v_call: TRBV4-2; j_call: TRBJ2-1; d_call: TRBD2; cdr3_aa: CASSQDRAGAGNEQFF; cdr3_nt: TGTGCCAGCAGCCAAGATCGAGCGGGGGCGGGAAATGAGCAGTTCTTC
clone_size: many; v_call: TRBV12-3/TRBV12-4; j_call: TRBJ2-1; d_call: NA; cdr3_aa: CASLQRYYPIHF; cdr3_nt: TGTGCCAGCCTACAACGCTACTACCCCATCCACTTC
clone_size: few; v_call: TRBV27; j_call: TRBJ2-7; d_call: TRBD1; cdr3_aa: CASSVTGGDAYEQYF; cdr3_nt: TGTGCCAGCAGTGTTACAGGGGGCGATGCCTACGAGCAGTACTTC
clone_size: few; v_call: TRBV20-1; j_call: TRBJ2-3; d_call: TRBD1; cdr3_aa: CSAPGQVFSDTQYF; cdr3_nt: TGCAGTGCTCCTGGACAGGTTTTTTCAGATACGCAGTATTTT
clone_size: NA; v_call: TRBV15; j_call: TRBJ2-1; d_call: TRBD2; cdr3_aa: CATSRELAGGREQFF; cdr3_nt: TGTGCCACCAGCAGAGAACTAGCGGGGGGGCGCGAGCAGTTCTTC
clone_size: few; v_call: TRBV15; j_call: TRBJ2-5; d_call: NA; cdr3_aa: CATSRDRSETQYF; cdr3_nt: TGTGCCACCAGCAGAGACAGGTCGGAGACCCAGTACTTC
clone_size: NA; v_call: TRBV27; j_call: TRBJ2-3; d_call: NA; cdr3_aa: CASSSRDSTDTQYF; cdr3_nt: TGTGCCAGCAGTTCTCGGGACTCCACAGATACGCAGTATTTT
clone_size: many; v_call: TRBV12-3/TRBV12-4; j_call: TRBJ1-2; d_call: NA; cdr3_aa: CASKNRDGGYTF; cdr3_nt: TGTGCCAGCAAGAACAGGGATGGTGGCTACACCTTC
clone_size: NA; v_call: TRBV7-9; j_call: TRBJ2-7; d_call: NA; cdr3_aa: CASSSRGPVEQYF; cdr3_nt: TGTGCCAGCAGCTCGCGGGGGCCCGTAGAGCAGTACTTC
clone_size: many; v_call: TRBV7-6; j_call: TRBJ1-5; d_call: NA; cdr3_aa: CASSSHINNQPQHF; cdr3_nt: TGTGCCAGCAGCTCTCATATCAATAATCAGCCCCAGCATTTT
clone_size: few; v_call: TRBV29-1; j_call: TRBJ2-1; d_call: NA; cdr3_aa: CSAGTPEQFF; cdr3_nt: TGCAGCGCCGGGACACCCGAGCAGTTCTTC
clone_size: few; v_call: TRBV29-1; j_call: TRBJ1-5; d_call: NA; cdr3_aa: CSEDSGEGGQPQHF; cdr3_nt: TGCAGCGAAGACTCCGGGGAAGGAGGTCAGCCCCAGCATTTT
clone_size: few; v_call: TRBV27; j_call: TRBJ2-7; d_call: TRBD2; cdr3_aa: CASSSGTSGEPYYEQYF; cdr3_nt: TGTGCCAGCAGTTCCGGGACTAGCGGGGAACCCTACTACGAGCAGTACTTC
clone_size: NA; v_call: TRBV7-2; j_call: TRBJ2-1; d_call: TRBD2; cdr3_aa: CASSLLSGGTSSEQFF; cdr3_nt: TGTGCCAGCAGCTTACTCTCGGGGGGTACCTCAAGTGAGCAGTTCTTC
clone_size: many; v_call: TRBV24-1; j_call: TRBJ2-3; d_call: TRBD2; cdr3_aa: CATSDQDPTSGESTDTQYF; cdr3_nt: TGTGCCACCAGTGACCAAGACCCGACTAGCGGGGAATCCACAGATACGCAGTATTTT
clone_size: few; v_call: TRBV11-2; j_call: TRBJ2-3; d_call: TRBD2; cdr3_aa: CASSLSDGGGDTQYF; cdr3_nt: TGTGCCAGCAGCTTATCGGACGGCGGGGGAGATACGCAGTATTTT
clone_size: NA; v_call: TRBV6-2/TRBV6-3; j_call: TRBJ2-1; d_call: NA; cdr3_aa: CAARTSSYNEQFF; cdr3_nt: TGTGCCGCCCGAACTAGCTCCTACAATGAGCAGTTCTTC
clone_size: NA; v_call: TRBV28; j_call: TRBJ1-6; d_call: TRBD1; cdr3_aa: CASSTGDSPLHF; cdr3_nt: TGTGCCAGCTCCACAGGGGATTCACCCCTCCACTTT